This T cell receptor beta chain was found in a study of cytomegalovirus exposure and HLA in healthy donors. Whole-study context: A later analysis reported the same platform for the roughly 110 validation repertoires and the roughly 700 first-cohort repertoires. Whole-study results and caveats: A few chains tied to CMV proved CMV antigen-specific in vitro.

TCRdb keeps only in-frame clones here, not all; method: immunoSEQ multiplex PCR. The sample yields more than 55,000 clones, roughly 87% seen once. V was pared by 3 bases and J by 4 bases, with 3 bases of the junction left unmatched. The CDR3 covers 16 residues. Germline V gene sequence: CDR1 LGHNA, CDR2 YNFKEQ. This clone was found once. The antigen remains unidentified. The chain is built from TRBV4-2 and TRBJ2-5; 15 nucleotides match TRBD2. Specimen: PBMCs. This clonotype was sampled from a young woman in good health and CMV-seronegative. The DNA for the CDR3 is TGTGCCAGCAGCCAGGGACTAGCGGGGGGTGGAGAGACCCAGTACTTC. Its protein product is CASSQGLAGGGETQYF.